The T cell receptor (beta chain) described here comes from a study of cytomegalovirus exposure and HLA in healthy donors. 60 Vbeta and 13 Jbeta primers were used in PCR. Clones were read by immunoSEQ multiplex PCR, and TCRdb kept only the in-frame ones, dropping some. The table includes around 220,000 clones, roughly 80% detected once. The CDR3 has 13 residues. V lost 11 bases and J 4 bases, leaving 17 bases between the germline ends. CDR1 ENHRY and CDR2 SYGVKD come from the germline V gene. This clone came up once. This receptor was identified in a man aged 35 to 55 in good health and CMV-seronegative. The chain employs TRBV10-3 and TRBJ1-1, with a possible D match to TRBD1 (5 bases). The sequenced material came from PBMCs. The CDR3 spells CAARGEGSTEAFF. In DNA, the CDR3 is TGTGCCGCACGCGGGGAGGGGAGCACTGAAGCTTTCTTT.